The rows below give T cell receptor beta chains drawn from one sample of a study of T cells in Graves' hyperthyroidism and ophthalmopathy. TCRdb re-derived calls from the multiplex PCR reads in MiXCR, one entry per CDR3 protein. The sample lists around 600,000 distinct CDR3 sequences, around 16% occurring once. Sequencing used blood. The source is a woman in her twenties or thirties with Graves' hyperthyroidism. Each CDR3 is given with its conserved first and last residue. A D gene is named only where the DNA matches it firmly. Rows give clone size only sometimes, using once, few, many, or a class for an expanded clone.

V	J	size	D	CDR3	DNA
TRBV7-9	TRBJ2-3	NA	TRBD2	CASSVGLAELDTQYF	TGTGCCAGCAGCGTGGGACTAGCGGAATTAGATACGCAGTATTTT
TRBV27	TRBJ1-5	NA	NA	CASSPQRGQPQHF	TGTGCCAGCAGTCCCCAGCGGGGACAGCCCCAGCATTTT
TRBV27	TRBJ1-1	few	NA	CASSLILGGMNTEAFF	TGTGCCAGCAGTTTAATTTTGGGGGGAATGAACACTGAAGCTTTCTTT
TRBV29-1	TRBJ1-1	many	TRBD1	CSVWRDSPWTEAFF	TGCAGCGTTTGGCGGGACAGCCCTTGGACTGAAGCTTTCTTT
TRBV11-3	TRBJ2-7	many	TRBD2	CASSLGTTSGRGYEQYF	TGTGCCAGCAGCTTAGGGACGACTAGCGGGAGAGGTTACGAGCAGTACTTC
TRBV20-1	TRBJ2-7	few	TRBD1	CSAGRRTGYSLGSNEQYF	TGCAGTGCGGGGAGGCGGACAGGGTATAGTCTTGGGTCGAACGAGCAGTACTTC
TRBV4-2	TRBJ2-3	many	NA	CASSQAQPDVDTQYF	TGTGCCAGCAGCCAGGCCCAACCGGACGTCGATACGCAGTATTTT
TRBV20-1	TRBJ1-5	once	NA	CSASSGATDQPQHF	TGCAGTGCTAGTTCAGGGGCAACGGATCAGCCCCAGCATTTT
TRBV7-9	TRBJ2-1	many	TRBD2	CASSLGTSGKQFF	TGTGCCAGCAGCCTCGGGACTAGCGGGAAGCAGTTCTTC
TRBV6-2/TRBV6-3	TRBJ1-1	many	NA	CASSYGPHTEAFF	TGTGCCAGCAGTTACGGCCCTCACACTGAAGCTTTCTTT
TRBV20-1	TRBJ2-1	many	NA	CSARSDTTDVSSYNEQFF	TGCAGTGCTAGATCCGATACGACAGACGTAAGCTCCTACAATGAGCAGTTCTTC
TRBV20-1	TRBJ2-3	NA	NA	CSARNKAGLVTDTQYF	TGCAGTGCTAGAAATAAGGCGGGACTCGTCACAGATACGCAGTATTTT
TRBV9	TRBJ2-7	many	NA	CASSPRTGSYEQYF	TGTGCCAGCAGCCCGCGGACTGGATCCTACGAGCAGTACTTC
TRBV7-9	TRBJ2-2	few	NA	CASGGLQYTGELFF	TGTGCCTCCGGTGGTCTACAATACACCGGGGAGCTGTTTTTT
TRBV11-2	TRBJ2-7	many	TRBD1	CASSLEGTGSEQYF	TGTGCCAGCAGCTTAGAAGGGACAGGGTCCGAGCAGTACTTC
TRBV7-3	TRBJ1-6	NA	NA	CASSLIAGNVSPLHF	TGTGCCAGCAGCTTAATAGCAGGGAACGTTTCACCCCTCCACTTT
TRBV6-5	TRBJ2-7	many	TRBD2	CASSYRTSGPYEQYF	TGTGCCAGCAGTTACCGGACTAGCGGACCCTACGAGCAGTACTTC
TRBV13	TRBJ1-6	NA	NA	CASSLGPFESPLHF	TGTGCCAGCAGCCTGGGACCGTTTGAATCACCCCTCCACTTT
TRBV20-1	TRBJ2-7	many	TRBD1	CSATQGTSSYEQYF	TGCAGTGCCACACAGGGGACCTCTTCCTACGAGCAGTACTTC
TRBV7-2	TRBJ2-7	NA	NA	CASSLQAHTTGEQYF	TGTGCCAGCAGCTTACAGGCCCATACCACTGGCGAGCAGTACTTC
TRBV2	TRBJ2-3	many	NA	CASSVRQGDTQYF	TGTGCCAGCAGTGTTCGGCAGGGAGATACGCAGTATTTT
TRBV11-3	TRBJ2-1	many	TRBD2	CASSPRLAGYNEQFF	TGTGCCAGCAGCCCTAGGCTAGCGGGATACAATGAGCAGTTCTTC
TRBV11-3	TRBJ2-1	many	NA	CASSLTGVYNEQFF	TGTGCCAGCAGCCTAACCGGGGTCTACAATGAGCAGTTCTTC
TRBV3-1	TRBJ1-1	few	NA	CASSQVEGIEAFF	TGTGCCAGCAGCCAAGTCGAAGGAATTGAAGCTTTCTTT
TRBV30	TRBJ1-1	many	NA	CAWSPKRGGTEAFF	TGTGCCTGGAGCCCCAAACGCGGGGGCACTGAAGCTTTCTTT
TRBV20-1	TRBJ2-5	few	TRBD2	CSARIPSGYQETQYF	TGCAGTGCTAGAATCCCTAGCGGGTACCAAGAGACCCAGTACTTC
TRBV3-1	TRBJ1-5	many	TRBD1	CASSGTGDSNQPQHF	TGTGCCAGCAGCGGGACAGGGGATAGCAATCAGCCCCAGCATTTT
TRBV7-9	TRBJ2-5	few	NA	CASSLRGVREETQYF	TGTGCCAGCAGCCTTAGAGGGGTGAGGGAAGAGACCCAGTACTTC
TRBV30	TRBJ2-1	many	NA	CAWSGASTNEQFF	TGTGCCTGGAGTGGGGCGTCTACCAATGAGCAGTTCTTC
TRBV29-1	TRBJ2-1	NA	TRBD2	CSVQLAGRVGEQFF	TGCAGCGTTCAATTAGCGGGGCGTGTTGGTGAGCAGTTCTTC